A selection of T cell receptor beta chains follows, all from one sample in a study of cytomegalovirus exposure and HLA in healthy donors. Method: immunoSEQ multiplex PCR; TCRdb's copy keeps in-frame clones and lacks some. The table records 130,000 or so clones, over 50% of them present only once. The sequencing sample was made of PBMCs. The receptor source for this set is a middle-aged woman in good health and CMV-seropositive. Each CDR3 is given with its conserved first and last residue. The D gene is left open where the match is weak. The size entry is marked missing in some rows and otherwise reads once, few, many or a size class.

d_gene	abundance	len	v_gene	j_gene	CDR3nt	CDR3aa
TRBD1	-	15	TRBV28	TRBJ1-3	TGTGCCAGCAGCGGCGGGACAGGGGCTGGAAACACCATATATTTT	CASSGGTGAGNTIYF
TRBD2	-	20	TRBV5-4	TRBJ2-1	TGTGCCAGCAGCATGGCGGCGGCTAGCGGGGGGGCGGGCTCCTACAATGAGCAGTTCTTC	CASSMAAASGGAGSYNEQFF
TRBD1	-	17	TRBV28	TRBJ1-5	TGTGCCAGCAGTCCCCCTTCCATGACAGGGTTCAATCAGCCCCAGCATTTT	CASSPPSMTGFNQPQHF
-	once	12	TRBV10-1	TRBJ2-2	TGCGCCAGCAGTCTGAACACCGGGGAGCTGTTTTTT	CASSLNTGELFF
-	-	14	TRBV27	TRBJ1-2	TGTGCCAGCAGTTCCAACCTCGCGGTGGATGGCTACACCTTC	CASSSNLAVDGYTF
TRBD2	-	18	TRBV18	TRBJ2-5	TGTGCCAGCTCACCTCAAGTGGGCCTAGCGGGGTATCAAGAGACCCAGTACTTC	CASSPQVGLAGYQETQYF
-	-	17	TRBV5-1	TRBJ2-7	TGCGCCAGCAGCTTGGCCAAGTTGACAGGAAGCTCCTACGAGCAGTACTTC	CASSLAKLTGSSYEQYF
TRBD1	-	15	TRBV30	TRBJ1-2	TGTGCCTGGAGTGTAAGGGGACAGGGGGGCTATGGCTACACCTTC	CAWSVRGQGGYGYTF
-	-	13	TRBV5-1	TRBJ1-1	TGCGCCAGCAGGATGGCGGGAAACACTGAAGCTTTCTTT	CASRMAGNTEAFF
-	-	12	TRBV18	TRBJ1-5	TGTGCCAGCTCGCCGGGGGATCAGCCCCAGCATTTT	CASSPGDQPQHF
-	-	15	TRBV28	TRBJ2-1	TGTGCCAGCAGTTTTGACCTGCGGGTCGGCAATGAGCAGTTCTTC	CASSFDLRVGNEQFF
-	-	13	TRBV28	TRBJ2-7	TGTGCCAGCAGCCCCCCGGGGGTTTACGAGCAGTACTTC	CASSPPGVYEQYF
-	-	14	TRBV10-3	TRBJ2-7	TGTGCCATCAGTGAGTCAGAGCTATCTTACGAGCAGTACTTC	CAISESELSYEQYF
TRBD1	-	14	TRBV19	TRBJ2-3	TGTGCCAGTAGTATCCCAGCAGGGGGAGATACGCAGTATTTT	CASSIPAGGDTQYF
-	-	13	TRBV11-3	TRBJ2-3	TGTGCCAGCCAGGGCGGAAACACAGATACGCAGTATTTT	CASQGGNTDTQYF
-	-	12	TRBV28	TRBJ1-2	TGTGCCAGCAGCTCCCGGTCCTATGGCTACACCTTC	CASSSRSYGYTF
-	once	11	TRBV20-1	TRBJ1-6	TGCAGTGCTAGAGGGGGGGTCACCCTCCACTTT	CSARGGVTLHF
-	-	13	TRBV5-1	TRBJ2-7	TGCGCCAGCAGCTTGGGGGCAGCCTACGAGCAGTACTTC	CASSLGAAYEQYF
TRBD1	-	15	TRBV5-8	TRBJ1-1	TGTGCCAGCAGCGGCGGGACAGGGGCGTCCACTGAAGCTTTCTTT	CASSGGTGASTEAFF
-	-	13	TRBV10-1	TRBJ2-7	TGCGCCAGCAGCCCTAGTCCCACCTACGAGCAGTACTTC	CASSPSPTYEQYF
-	-	15	TRBV6-5	TRBJ1-2	TGTGCCAGCAGTCCAAACAAAGACAGGCTCGGTGGCTACACCTTC	CASSPNKDRLGGYTF
TRBD2	-	14	TRBV6-1	TRBJ2-1	TGTGCCAGCAGTGAATATGCGGGGGAAGGTGAGCAGTTCTTC	CASSEYAGEGEQFF
TRBD1	-	15	TRBV6-1	TRBJ1-2	TGTGCCAGCAGTTCCCGGACAGGGGGCTTTAATGGCTACACCTTC	CASSSRTGGFNGYTF
-	-	15	TRBV11-1	TRBJ2-3	TGTGCCAGCAGCGCTTGGACAGATAGCACAGATACGCAGTATTTT	CASSAWTDSTDTQYF
-	-	17	TRBV7-6	TRBJ2-5	TGTGCCAGCAGCTTAGTGCCCACCGGGGGAGTCGGGGAGACCCAGTACTTC	CASSLVPTGGVGETQYF
TRBD1	-	14	TRBV2	TRBJ1-6	TGTGCCACCACAATACAGGGGCGGGATTCACCCCTCCACTTT	CATTIQGRDSPLHF
-	-	12	TRBV18	TRBJ2-3	TGTGCCAGCTCGGCTAGCACAGATACGCAGTATTTT	CASSASTDTQYF
-	few	15	TRBV18	TRBJ1-6	TGTGCCAGCTCACCGGAAGGGGCCCAGAATTCACCCCTCCACTTT	CASSPEGAQNSPLHF